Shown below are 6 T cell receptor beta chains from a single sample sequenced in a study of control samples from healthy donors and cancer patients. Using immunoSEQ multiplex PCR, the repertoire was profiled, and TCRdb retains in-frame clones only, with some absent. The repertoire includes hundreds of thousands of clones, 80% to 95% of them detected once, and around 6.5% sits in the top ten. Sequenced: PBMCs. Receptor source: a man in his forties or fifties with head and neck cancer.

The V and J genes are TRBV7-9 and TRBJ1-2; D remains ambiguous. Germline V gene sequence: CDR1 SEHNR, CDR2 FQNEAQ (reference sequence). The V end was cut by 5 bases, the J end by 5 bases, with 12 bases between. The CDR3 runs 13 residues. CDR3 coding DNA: TGTGCCAGCAGCCCCCCATTGGCGTATGGCTACACCTTC. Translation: CASSPPLAYGYTF.

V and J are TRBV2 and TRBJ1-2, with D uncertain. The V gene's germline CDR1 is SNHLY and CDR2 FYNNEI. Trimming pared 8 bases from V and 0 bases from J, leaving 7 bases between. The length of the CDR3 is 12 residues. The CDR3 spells CASSGANYGYTF. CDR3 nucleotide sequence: TGTGCCAGCTCTGGAGCTAACTATGGCTACACCTTC.

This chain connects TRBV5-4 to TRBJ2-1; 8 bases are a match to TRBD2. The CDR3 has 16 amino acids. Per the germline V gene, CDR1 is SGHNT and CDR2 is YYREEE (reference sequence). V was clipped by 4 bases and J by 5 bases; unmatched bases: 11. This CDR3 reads CASSSRGGPLDNEQFF. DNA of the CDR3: TGTGCCAGCAGCAGCCGGGGGGGGCCCCTAGACAATGAGCAGTTCTTC.

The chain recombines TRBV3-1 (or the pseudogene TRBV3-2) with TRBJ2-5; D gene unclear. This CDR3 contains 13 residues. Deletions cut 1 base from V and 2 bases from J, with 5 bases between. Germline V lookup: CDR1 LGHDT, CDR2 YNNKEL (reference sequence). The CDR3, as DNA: TGTGCCAGCAGCCAAGTAAGACAAGAGACCCAGTACTTC. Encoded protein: CASSQVRQETQYF.

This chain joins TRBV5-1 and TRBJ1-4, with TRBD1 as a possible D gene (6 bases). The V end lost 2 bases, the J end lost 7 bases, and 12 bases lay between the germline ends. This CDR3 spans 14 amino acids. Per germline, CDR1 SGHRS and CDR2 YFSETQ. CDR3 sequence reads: CASSFGGQGEKLFF. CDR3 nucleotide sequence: TGCGCCAGCAGCTTCGGGGGACAAGGTGAAAAACTGTTTTTT. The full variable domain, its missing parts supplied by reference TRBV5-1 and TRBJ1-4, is KAGVTQTPRYLIKTRGQQVTLSCSPISGHRSVSWYQQTPGQGLQFLFEYFSETQRNKGNFPGRFSGRQFSNSRSEMNVSTLELGDSALYLCASSFGGQGEKLFFGSGTQLSVL.

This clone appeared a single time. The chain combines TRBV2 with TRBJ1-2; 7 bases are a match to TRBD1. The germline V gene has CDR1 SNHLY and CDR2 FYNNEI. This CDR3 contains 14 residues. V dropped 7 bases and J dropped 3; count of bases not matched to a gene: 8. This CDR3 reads CASKGDSDDYGYTF. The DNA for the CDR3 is TGTGCCAGCAAGGGGGACAGCGATGACTATGGCTACACCTTC.